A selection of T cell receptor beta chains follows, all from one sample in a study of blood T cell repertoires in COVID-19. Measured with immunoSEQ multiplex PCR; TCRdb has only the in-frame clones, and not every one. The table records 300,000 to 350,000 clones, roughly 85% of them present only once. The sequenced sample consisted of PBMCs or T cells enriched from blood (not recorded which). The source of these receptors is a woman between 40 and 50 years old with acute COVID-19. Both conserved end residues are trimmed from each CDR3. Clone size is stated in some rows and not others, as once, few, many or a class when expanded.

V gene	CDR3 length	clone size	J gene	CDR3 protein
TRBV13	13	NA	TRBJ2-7	ASSLRGGGAREQY
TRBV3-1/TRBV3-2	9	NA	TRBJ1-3	ASLAANTIY
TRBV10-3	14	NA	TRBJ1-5	AISDPTGRSNQPQH
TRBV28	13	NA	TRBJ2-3	ASRFRDRVTDTQY
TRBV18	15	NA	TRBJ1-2	ASSTETGDRGNYGYT
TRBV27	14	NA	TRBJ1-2	ASGTPRTGSLYGYT
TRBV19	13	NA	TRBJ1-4	ASSSGQALEEKLF
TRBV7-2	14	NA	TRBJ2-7	ASSLMGGQMGYEQY
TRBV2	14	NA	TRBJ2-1	ATRGGLAAGHNEQF
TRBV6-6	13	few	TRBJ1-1	ASSGTGGMSTEAF
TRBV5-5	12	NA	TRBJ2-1	ASSRDSINNEQF
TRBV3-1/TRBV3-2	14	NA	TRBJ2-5	ASSQGGPNSGETQY
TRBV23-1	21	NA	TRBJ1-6	ASSHRSEEGQGALSSYNSPLH
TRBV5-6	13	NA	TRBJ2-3	ASSLVGLAADTQY
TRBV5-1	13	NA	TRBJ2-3	ASSLQPAGADTQY
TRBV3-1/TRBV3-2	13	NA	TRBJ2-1	ASSPLSGKGNEQF
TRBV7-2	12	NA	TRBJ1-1	ASSSGGMGTEAF
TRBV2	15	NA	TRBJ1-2	ASSGGGRGRVGYGYT
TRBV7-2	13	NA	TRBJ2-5	ASSLVGREGETQY
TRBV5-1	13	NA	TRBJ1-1	ASSLNMAGNTEAF
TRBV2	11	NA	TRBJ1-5	AGGRGINQPQH
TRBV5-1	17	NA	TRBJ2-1	ASSRRLAGGQGQYNEQF
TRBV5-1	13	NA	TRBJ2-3	ASSSLAGSTDTQY
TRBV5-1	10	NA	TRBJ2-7	ASSPGQVEQY
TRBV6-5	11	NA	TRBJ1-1	ATKEEANTEAF
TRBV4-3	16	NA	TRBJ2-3	ASSQALSAGGDTDTQY
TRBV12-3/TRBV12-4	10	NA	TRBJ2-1	ASRGAQAEQF
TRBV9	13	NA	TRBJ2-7	ASSPRLGTPYEQY
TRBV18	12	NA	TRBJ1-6	ASSPKGVDSPLH
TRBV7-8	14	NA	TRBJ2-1	ASSLIRDRGLYEQF
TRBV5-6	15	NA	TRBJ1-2	ASSPTREQTHFYGYT
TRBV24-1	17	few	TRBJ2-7	ATSDKGLAGGPYSYEQY
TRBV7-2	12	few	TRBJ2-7	ASSLEGHSYEQY
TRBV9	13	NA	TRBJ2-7	ASSPPQGVFGEQY
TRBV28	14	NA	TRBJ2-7	ASSETGGLADYEQY
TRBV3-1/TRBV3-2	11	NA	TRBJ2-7	ASSQWGAYEQY
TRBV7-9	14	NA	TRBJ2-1	ASSRDSGENYNEQF
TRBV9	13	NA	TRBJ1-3	ASSPTTGTGNTIY
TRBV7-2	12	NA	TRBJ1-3	ASSQGSSGNTIY
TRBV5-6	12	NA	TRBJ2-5	ASTRTARQETQY
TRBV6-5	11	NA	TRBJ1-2	ASSSWDRGGYT
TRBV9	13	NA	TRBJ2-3	ASSVGGGASDTQY